These T cell receptor beta chains were read from a single sample in a study of blood T cell repertoires in COVID-19. Measured with immunoSEQ multiplex PCR; TCRdb has only the in-frame clones, and not every one. This table holds roughly 150,000 clones, more than 75% found once. The sample comprised peripheral blood. The receptors derive from a man of 80 years or more with acute or convalescent COVID-19. Both conserved end residues are part of each CDR3. Each record gives: clone size, D gene, J gene, V gene, CDR3 length, CDR3 DNA, CDR3 protein. D genes are given only for firm matches. A row's size may be missing; if present it is once, few, many or a size class.

>.|TRBD1|TRBJ1-5|TRBV28|16
TGTGCCAGCAGATCCCTTACTCAGGGGGCTAATCAGCCCCAGCATTTT
CASRSLTQGANQPQHF
>.|.|TRBJ1-1|TRBV7-9|14
TGTGCCAGCAGCTTAGCGTCTACTCGAAGAGGGGCTTTCTTT
CASSLASTRRGAFF
>.|TRBD1|TRBJ2-7|TRBV5-1|14
TGCGCCAGCAGCTTGAGGGGGCTCACCTACGAGCAGTACTTC
CASSLRGLTYEQYF
>.|TRBD2|TRBJ2-3|TRBV11-2|19
TGTGCCAGCAGCTTATTATCCCCTACTAGCGGGGCACCGTGGGATACGCAGTATTTT
CASSLLSPTSGAPWDTQYF
>.|.|TRBJ2-1|TRBV6-5|13
TGTGCCAGCAGTTACGCAGGGCGGAATGAGCAGTTCTTC
CASSYAGRNEQFF
>few|TRBD2|TRBJ2-2|TRBV5-4|15
TGTGCCAGCAGCTTGGGGACTAGCAGAACCGGGGAGCTGTTTTTT
CASSLGTSRTGELFF
>few|.|TRBJ2-3|TRBV6-5|13
TGTGCCAGCATGGGCCCGAACACAGATACGCAGTATTTT
CASMGPNTDTQYF
>once|TRBD1|TRBJ1-1|TRBV2|14
TGTGCCAGCAGTGGCCGACAGGGATGGACTGAAGCTTTCTTT
CASSGRQGWTEAFF
>.|TRBD2|TRBJ2-1|TRBV7-2|11
TGTGCCAGTGCGCGGGGGGGCGAGCAGTTCTTC
CASARGGEQFF
>once|TRBD2|TRBJ2-7|TRBV6-5|13
TGTGCCAGCAGTCGGGAGGGCCCCCACGAGCAGTACTTC
CASSREGPHEQYF
>.|TRBD1|TRBJ1-4|TRBV6-6|14
TGTGCCAGCAGTGGGACAGGGGGTAGTGAAAAACTGTTTTTT
CASSGTGGSEKLFF